These 19 T cell receptor beta chains were all obtained from the same sample, sequenced in a study of cytomegalovirus exposure and HLA in healthy donors. Use of 60 Vbeta and 13 Jbeta primers characterized the PCR. Sequenced by immunoSEQ multiplex PCR; TCRdb stores in-frame clones only, minus some. Altogether approximately 76,000 clones are present, around 79% being singletons, with the ten largest covering 2.5%. The sequenced material came from PBMCs. Receptors originate from a man in his thirties or forties in good health and CMV-seronegative.

The chain has TRBV29-1 and TRBJ1-2; a possible D gene is TRBD1 (5 bases). Germline CDR1 and CDR2: SQVTM and ANQGSEA. CDR3 length equals 14 residues. The CDR3 loop reads CGIVGGDLGYGYTF. The CDR3, as DNA: TGCGGAATCGTTGGGGGGGACCTAGGCTATGGCTACACCTTC.

This chain connects TRBV27 to TRBJ2-1, with D tentatively TRBD1 (5 bases). CDR3 length: 16 residues. Trimming cost V 5 bases and J 3 bases, with 17 bases left between them. In germline, CDR1 is MNHEY, CDR2 SMNVEV (reference sequence). Here the CDR3 DNA reads TGTGCCAGCAGTCCACTCAAGGGGTACGTCTACAATGAGCAGTTCTTC. This sequence encodes CASSPLKGYVYNEQFF.

The chain has TRBV7-2 and TRBJ2-2; tentatively, D is TRBD1 (6 bases). V gave up 5 bases and J gave up 3 bases, with 10 bases separating them. The CDR3 totals 14 residues. From germline, CDR1 is SGHTA and CDR2 FQGNSA. The CDR3 spells CASSPNRDTGELFF. DNA of the CDR3: TGTGCCAGCAGCCCGAACAGGGACACCGGGGAGCTGTTTTTT.

The J gene is TRBJ2-7, the V gene TRBV4-1; no reliable D call. The CDR3 spans 13 residues. V was shortened by 3 bases and J by 4 bases, with 10 bases between the two germline ends. From germline, CDR1 is MGHRA and CDR2 YSYEKL. CDR3: CASSQATPYEQYF. The CDR3 DNA sequence: TGCGCCAGCAGCCAGGCAACCCCTTACGAGCAGTACTTC.

The J gene is TRBJ2-3, the V gene TRBV7-2, with a tentative D call TRBD1 (6 bases). V lost 1 base and J lost 4, with 24 bases in between. Per the germline V gene, CDR1 is SGHTA and CDR2 is FQGNSA. The CDR3 runs 19 residues. The CDR3 here is CASSLVRYRAYRIPDTQYF. The CDR3 DNA is TGTGCCAGCAGCTTAGTTCGCTACAGGGCTTATCGGATCCCAGATACGCAGTATTTT.

The V gene is TRBV11-3, the J gene TRBJ2-5; maybe TRBD1 (6 bases). Per germline, CDR1 SGHNT and CDR2 YENEEA. The V end was cut by 2 bases, the J end by 3 bases, with 7 bases between. The CDR3 is 13 amino acids. CDR3 bases: TGTGCCAGCAGCTTAAACAGGGAAGAGACCCAGTACTTC. Protein: CASSLNREETQYF.

The rearrangement links TRBV25-1 to TRBJ2-6, with D uncertain. The CDR3 is made up of 16 amino acids. Per germline, CDR1 MGHDK and CDR2 SYGVNS. With 4 bases removed from V and 4 bases from J, the gap between germline ends came to 14 bases. The CDR3 bases are TGTGCCAGCAGTGCATCCCCGGGTAACGGGGCCAACGTCCTGACTTTC. This translates into CASSASPGNGANVLTF.

This clone was counted a few times. The chain recombines TRBV5-1 with TRBJ2-3; 10 nucleotides align to TRBD2. Per the germline V gene, CDR1 is SGHRS and CDR2 is YFSETQ. V was pared by 4 bases and J by 6 bases, with 11 bases of the junction left unmatched. The CDR3 covers 16 residues. CDR3 protein: CASSPGIAGGLDTQYF. CDR3 bases: TGCGCCAGCAGCCCTGGGATAGCGGGAGGACTCGATACGCAGTATTTT. Filled out from reference TRBV5-1 and TRBJ2-3, the complete variable domain reads KAGVTQTPRYLIKTRGQQVTLSCSPISGHRSVSWYQQTPGQGLQFLFEYFSETQRNKGNFPGRFSGRQFSNSRSEMNVSTLELGDSALYLCASSPGIAGGLDTQYFGPGTRLTVL.

The CDR3 DNA is TGCGCCAGCAGCCAAGGAAGGGCGGGACTGTCCTACAATGAGCAGTTCTTC. This encodes CASSQGRAGLSYNEQFF. The chain has TRBV4-1 and TRBJ2-1; possible D gene TRBD2, 6 bases. From germline, CDR1 is MGHRA and CDR2 YSYEKL. The CDR3 contains 17 residues. V lost 1 base and J lost 1, with 14 bases in between.

There are a few counts of this clone. This rearrangement joins TRBV6-5 to TRBJ2-4; a possible D gene is TRBD2 (5 bases). The V gene lost 5 bases and the J gene lost 7 bases, with 12 bases spanning the gap. CDR1 is MNHEY and CDR2 is SVGAGI in the germline V gene. The CDR3 runs 13 residues. The CDR3 loop reads CASSRAERNIQYF. In nucleotides, the CDR3 is TGTGCCAGCAGTAGGGCAGAGCGGAACATTCAGTACTTC.

The chain carries TRBV7-2 and TRBJ1-4, with D tentatively TRBD1 (5 bases). V was shortened by 1 base and J by 10 bases, with 13 bases between the two germline ends. Per the germline V gene, CDR1 is SGHTA and CDR2 is FQGNSA. CDR3 length: 14 amino acids. The CDR3 coding sequence is TGTGCCAGCAGCTTAGTTCAGGGTAGAGGAAAACTGTTTTTT. The encoded protein is CASSLVQGRGKLFF.

The chain couples TRBV7-3 to TRBJ2-3, with D possibly matching TRBD2 (5 bases). Germline V gene data show CDR1 as SGHTA and CDR2 as FQGTGA. The CDR3 contains 15 residues. Trimming stripped 4 bases from V and 3 bases from J, with 14 bases between. CDR3 nucleotides: TGTGCCAGCAGCTCAGGCGGGCTAGTAACAGATACGCAGTATTTT. This codes for CASSSGGLVTDTQYF.

This clone was detected only a few times. The DNA of the CDR3 is TGTGCCAGTAGTGGTCGGGGGAGCATTCAGTACTTC. It yields the protein CASSGRGSIQYF. V is TRBV19 and J is TRBJ2-4, with a tentative D call TRBD2 (6 bases). In germline, CDR1 is LNHDA, CDR2 SQIVND (reference sequence). The CDR3 is 12 amino acids. Trimming stripped 5 bases from V and 9 bases from J, with 11 bases between.

Concerning this clone itself: One junction end disagrees with the germline gene, perhaps due to a read error. The gene calls are TRBV7-7 and TRBJ2-5; D is perhaps TRBD1 (5 bases). Germline V gene lookup returns CDR1 SSHAT and CDR2 FNYEAQ (reference sequence). The CDR3 contains 14 residues. The CDR3 is CASSAAGSRETQYF. CDR3 DNA sequence: TGTGCTAGCAGCGCCGCAGGGTCACGGGAGACCCAGTACTTC.

The chain joins TRBV9 to TRBJ2-1; 7 bases map to TRBD2. V gave up 3 bases and J gave up 0 bases; unmatched junction bases: 3. Germline V gene data show CDR1 as SGDLS and CDR2 as YYNGEE. This CDR3 is built from 15 residues. The CDR3 DNA is TGTGCCAGCAGCGCCAGCGGGATCTCCTACAATGAGCAGTTCTTC. It codes for CASSASGISYNEQFF. The full variable domain, its missing parts supplied by reference TRBV9 and TRBJ2-1, is DSGVTQTPKHLITATGQRVTLRCSPRSGDLSVYWYQQSLDQGLQFLIQYYNGEERAKGNILERFSAQQFPDLHSELNLSSLELGDSALYFCASSASGISYNEQFFGPGTRLTVL.

The chain couples TRBV6-6 to TRBJ2-7, with a possible D match to TRBD1 (6 bases). Deletions cut 2 bases from V and 3 bases from J, with 14 bases between. The CDR3 sequence is 15 residues long. Germline assignment: CDR1 MNHNY and CDR2 SVGAGI (reference sequence). This CDR3 reads CASSYEVRGFYEQYF. As DNA, the CDR3 is TGTGCCAGCAGTTACGAGGTGAGGGGGTTCTACGAGCAGTACTTC.

V is TRBV29-1 and J is TRBJ1-2; D is perhaps TRBD1 (5 bases). In germline, CDR1 is SQVTM, CDR2 ANQGSEA. V lost 7 bases and J lost 8, with 20 bases in between. The CDR3 covers 13 residues. The CDR3 bases are TGCAGCGGAGCGTCGGACATCCTGGGAGGCTACACCTTC. As protein: CSGASDILGGYTF.

The chain carries TRBV4-1 and TRBJ1-5; TRBD1 matches at 8 bases. This CDR3 spans 16 amino acids. The germline gives CDR1 MGHRA, CDR2 YSYEKL. V lost 4 bases and J lost 3; bases outside the gene matches: 8. The CDR3 reads CASSLKAGQDNQPQHF. DNA of the CDR3: TGCGCCAGCAGCCTAAAAGCGGGACAGGACAATCAGCCCCAGCATTTT.

The chain carries TRBV25-1 and TRBJ1-5, with D maybe TRBD1 (6 bases). Looked up from germline, CDR1 is MGHDK and CDR2 is SYGVNS. The CDR3 spans 13 residues. The V end was cut by 3 bases, the J end by 11 bases, with 14 bases between. In DNA, the CDR3 is TGTGCCAGCAGTGAGGGGGGGACATCGGCCCAGCATTTT. Translating gives CASSEGGTSAQHF.